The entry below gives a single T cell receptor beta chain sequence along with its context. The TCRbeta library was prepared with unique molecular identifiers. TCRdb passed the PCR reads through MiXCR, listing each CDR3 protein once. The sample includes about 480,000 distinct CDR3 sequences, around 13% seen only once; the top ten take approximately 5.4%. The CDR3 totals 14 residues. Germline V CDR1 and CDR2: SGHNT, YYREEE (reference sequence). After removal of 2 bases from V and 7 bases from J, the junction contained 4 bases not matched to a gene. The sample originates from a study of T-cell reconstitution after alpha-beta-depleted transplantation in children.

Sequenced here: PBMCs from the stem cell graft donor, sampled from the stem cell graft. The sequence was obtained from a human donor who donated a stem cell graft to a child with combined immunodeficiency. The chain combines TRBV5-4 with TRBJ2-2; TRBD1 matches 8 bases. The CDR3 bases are TGTGCCAGCAGCTTCCAGGGGGCTGGCGGGGAGCTGTTTTTT. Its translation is CASSFQGAGGELFF.